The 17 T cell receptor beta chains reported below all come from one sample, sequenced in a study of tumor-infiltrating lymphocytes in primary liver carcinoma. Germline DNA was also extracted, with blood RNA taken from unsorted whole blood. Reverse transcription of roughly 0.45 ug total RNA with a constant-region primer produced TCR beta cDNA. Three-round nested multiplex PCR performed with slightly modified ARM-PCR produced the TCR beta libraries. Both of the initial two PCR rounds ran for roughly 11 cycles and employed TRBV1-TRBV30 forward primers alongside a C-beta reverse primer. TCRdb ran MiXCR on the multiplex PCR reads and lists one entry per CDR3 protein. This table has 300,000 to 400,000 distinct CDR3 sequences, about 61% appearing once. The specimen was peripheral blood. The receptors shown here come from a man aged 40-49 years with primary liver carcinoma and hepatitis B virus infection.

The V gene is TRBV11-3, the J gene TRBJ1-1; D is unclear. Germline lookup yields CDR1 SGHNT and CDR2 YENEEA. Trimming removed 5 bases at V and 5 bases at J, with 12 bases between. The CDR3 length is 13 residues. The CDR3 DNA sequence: TGTGCCAGCAGCGCGTCCCTAAGTACTGAAGCTTTCTTT. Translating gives CASSASLSTEAFF. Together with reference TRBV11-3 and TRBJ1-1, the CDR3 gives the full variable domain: EAGVVQSPRYKIIEKKQPVAFWCNPISGHNTLYWYLQNLGQGPELLIRYENEEAVDDSQLPKDRFSAERLKGVDSTLKIQPAELGDSAVYLCASSASLSTEAFFGQGTRLTVV.

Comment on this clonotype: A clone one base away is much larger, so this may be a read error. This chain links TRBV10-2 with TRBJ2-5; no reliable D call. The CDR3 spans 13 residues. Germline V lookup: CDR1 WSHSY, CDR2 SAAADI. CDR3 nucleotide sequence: TGCGCCAGCAGTGAGGTACCCCAAGAGACCCGGTACTTC. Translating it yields CASSEVPQETRYF.

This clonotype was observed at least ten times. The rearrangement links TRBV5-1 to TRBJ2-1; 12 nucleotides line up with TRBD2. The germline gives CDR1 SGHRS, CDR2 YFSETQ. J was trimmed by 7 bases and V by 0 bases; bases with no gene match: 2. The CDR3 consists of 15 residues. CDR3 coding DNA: TGCGCCAGCAGCTTGGGGGGACTAGCGGGTAATGAGCAGTTCTTC. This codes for CASSLGGLAGNEQFF.

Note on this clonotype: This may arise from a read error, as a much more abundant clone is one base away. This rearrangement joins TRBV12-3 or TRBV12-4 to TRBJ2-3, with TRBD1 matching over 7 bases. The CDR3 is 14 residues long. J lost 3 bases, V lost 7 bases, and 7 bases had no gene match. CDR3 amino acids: CASIETGVTDTQYF. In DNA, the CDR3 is TGTGCCAGCATTGAAACAGGGGTTACAGATACGCAGTATTTT.

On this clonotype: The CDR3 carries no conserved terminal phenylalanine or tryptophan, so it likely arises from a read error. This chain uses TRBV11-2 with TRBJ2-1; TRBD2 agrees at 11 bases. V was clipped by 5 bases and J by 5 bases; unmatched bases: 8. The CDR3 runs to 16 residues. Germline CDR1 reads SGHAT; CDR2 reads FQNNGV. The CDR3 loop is CASSEVRLAGNNEQFL. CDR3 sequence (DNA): TGTGCCAGCAGCGAAGTCAGACTAGCGGGAAACAATGAGCAGTTCCTC.

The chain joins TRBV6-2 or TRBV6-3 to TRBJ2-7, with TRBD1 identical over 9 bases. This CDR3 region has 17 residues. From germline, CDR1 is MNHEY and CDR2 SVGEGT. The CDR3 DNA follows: TGTGTCAGTACCTACAATTCCGGGACAGGGTATTTGTACGAGCAGTACTTC. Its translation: CVSTYNSGTGYLYEQYF.

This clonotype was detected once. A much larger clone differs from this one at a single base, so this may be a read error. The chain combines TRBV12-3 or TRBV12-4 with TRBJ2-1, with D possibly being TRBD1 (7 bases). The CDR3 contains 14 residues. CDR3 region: CASNANRGGNEQSF. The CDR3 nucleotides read TGTGCCAGCAACGCCAACAGGGGCGGGAATGAGCAGTCCTTC.

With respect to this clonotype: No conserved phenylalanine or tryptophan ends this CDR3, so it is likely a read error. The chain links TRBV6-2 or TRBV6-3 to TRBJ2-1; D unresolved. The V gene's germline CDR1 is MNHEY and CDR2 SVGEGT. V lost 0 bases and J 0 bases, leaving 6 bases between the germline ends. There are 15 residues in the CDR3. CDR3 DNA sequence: TGTGCCAGCAGTTACTCCCCGAGCTCCTACAATGAGCAGTTCCTC. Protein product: CASSYSPSSYNEQFL.

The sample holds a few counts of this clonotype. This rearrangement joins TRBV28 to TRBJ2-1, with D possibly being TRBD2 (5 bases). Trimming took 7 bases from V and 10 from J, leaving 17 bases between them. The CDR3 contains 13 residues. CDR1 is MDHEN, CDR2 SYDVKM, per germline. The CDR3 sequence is CASTAAAVGEQFF. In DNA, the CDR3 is TGTGCCAGCACCGCTGCAGCGGTCGGGGAGCAGTTCTTC. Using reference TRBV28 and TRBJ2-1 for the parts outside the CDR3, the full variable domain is DVKVTQSSRYLVKRTGEKVFLECVQDMDHENMFWYRQDPGLGLRLIYFSYDVKMKEKGDIPEGYSVSREKKERFSLILESASTNQTSMYLCASTAAAVGEQFFGPGTRLTVL.

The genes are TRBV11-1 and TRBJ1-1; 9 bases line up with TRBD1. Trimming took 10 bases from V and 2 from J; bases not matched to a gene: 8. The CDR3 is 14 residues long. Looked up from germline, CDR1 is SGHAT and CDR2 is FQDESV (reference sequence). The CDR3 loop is CAITPDRGNTEAFF. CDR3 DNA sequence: TGTGCCATCACCCCGGACAGGGGAAACACTGAAGCTTTCTTT.

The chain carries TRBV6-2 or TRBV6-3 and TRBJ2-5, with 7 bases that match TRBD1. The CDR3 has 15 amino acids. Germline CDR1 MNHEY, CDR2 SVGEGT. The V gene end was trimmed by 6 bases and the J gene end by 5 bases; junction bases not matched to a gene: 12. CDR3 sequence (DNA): TGTGCCAGCAGCAGGGGACAGCCCCCGTGGGAGACCCAGTACTTC. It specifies CASSRGQPPWETQYF.

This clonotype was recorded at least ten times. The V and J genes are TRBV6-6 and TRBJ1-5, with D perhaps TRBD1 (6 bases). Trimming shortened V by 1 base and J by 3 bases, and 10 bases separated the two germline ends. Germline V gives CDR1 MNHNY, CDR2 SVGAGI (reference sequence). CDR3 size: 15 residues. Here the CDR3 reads CASSYYSGVNQPQHF. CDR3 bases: TGTGCCAGCAGTTACTATTCAGGGGTCAATCAGCCCCAGCATTTT.

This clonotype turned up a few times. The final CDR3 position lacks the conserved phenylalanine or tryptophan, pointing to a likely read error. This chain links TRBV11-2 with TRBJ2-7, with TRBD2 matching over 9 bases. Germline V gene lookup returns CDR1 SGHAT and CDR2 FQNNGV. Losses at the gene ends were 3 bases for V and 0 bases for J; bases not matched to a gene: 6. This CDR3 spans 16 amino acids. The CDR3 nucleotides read TGTGCCAGCAGCTTTCTCAGCGGGAGGAGCTCCTACGAGCAGTACCTA. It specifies CASSFLSGRSSYEQYL.

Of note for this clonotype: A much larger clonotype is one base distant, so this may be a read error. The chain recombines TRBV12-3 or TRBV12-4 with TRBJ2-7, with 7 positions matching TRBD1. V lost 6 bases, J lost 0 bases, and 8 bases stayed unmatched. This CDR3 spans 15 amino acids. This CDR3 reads CASSRRDRFSYEQYF. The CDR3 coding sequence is TGTGCCAGCAGCCGACGGGACAGATTCTCCTACGAGCAGTACTTC.

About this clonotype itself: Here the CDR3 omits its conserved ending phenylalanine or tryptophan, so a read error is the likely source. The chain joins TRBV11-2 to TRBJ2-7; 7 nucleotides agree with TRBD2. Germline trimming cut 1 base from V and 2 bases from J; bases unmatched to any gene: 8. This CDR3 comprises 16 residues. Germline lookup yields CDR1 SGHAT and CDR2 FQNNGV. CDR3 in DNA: TGTGCCAGCAGCTTAGGGGGTAGCGGGTTCCCCTACGAGCAGTACTCC. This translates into CASSLGGSGFPYEQYS.

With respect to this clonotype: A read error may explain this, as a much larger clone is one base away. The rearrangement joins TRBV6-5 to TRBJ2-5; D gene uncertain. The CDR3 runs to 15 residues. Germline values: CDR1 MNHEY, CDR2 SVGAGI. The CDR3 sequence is CTSSYSLLGGETQYF. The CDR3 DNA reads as TGTACCAGCAGTTACTCGCTTCTGGGCGGCGAGACCCAGTACTTC.

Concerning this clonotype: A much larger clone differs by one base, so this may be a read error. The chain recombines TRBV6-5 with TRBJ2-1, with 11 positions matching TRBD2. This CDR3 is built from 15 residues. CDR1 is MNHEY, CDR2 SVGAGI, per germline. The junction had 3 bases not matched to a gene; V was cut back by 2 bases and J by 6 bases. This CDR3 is CASSYTGTSGNEQFF. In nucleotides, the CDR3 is TGTGCCAGCAGTTACACCGGGACTAGCGGCAATGAGCAGTTCTTC.